The clone carrying this T cell receptor (beta chain) was seen many times. Its specificity is unknown. This sample was included in a study of T cells in Graves' hyperthyroidism and ophthalmopathy. For the study at large: Specimen type is peripheral blood, collected at initial diagnosis prior to any treatment. The study, taken as a whole, reports: Ophthalmopathy onset followed model prediction by a median approximately 5.9 months. Most thyroid clonotypes with frequency above 0.001 were detected in blood.

Every diagnosis used clinical symptoms, serum thyroxine and TRAb, thyroid ultrasound and orbital computed tomography. In germline, CDR1 is MDHEN, CDR2 SYDVKM. This CDR3 spans 14 amino acids. Trimming at V came to 4 bases and at J to 5 bases, leaving 7 bases not matched to a gene. TCR beta CDR3 regions were amplified from RNA transcripts. A first-round RT-PCR of the TCR CDR3 used the HTBI primer set. From the multiplex PCR reads, TCRdb called clonotypes with MiXCR, one entry per CDR3 protein. The sample has over 150,000 distinct CDR3 sequences, approximately 17% seen once. This receptor was taken from a woman aged 45-65 years with Graves' hyperthyroidism. The chain employs TRBV28 and TRBJ2-5; 7 bases line up with TRBD1. Source material: blood. CDR3 sequence (DNA): TGTGCCAGCAGTTGGGCCAGGGGGACGGAGACCCAGTACTTC. Amino acid sequence: CASSWARGTETQYF. The variable domain in full, with the rest retrieved from reference TRBV28 and TRBJ2-5, is DVKVTQSSRYLVKRTGEKVFLECVQDMDHENMFWYRQDPGLGLRLIYFSYDVKMKEKGDIPEGYSVSREKKERFSLILESASTNQTSMYLCASSWARGTETQYFGPGTRLLVL.